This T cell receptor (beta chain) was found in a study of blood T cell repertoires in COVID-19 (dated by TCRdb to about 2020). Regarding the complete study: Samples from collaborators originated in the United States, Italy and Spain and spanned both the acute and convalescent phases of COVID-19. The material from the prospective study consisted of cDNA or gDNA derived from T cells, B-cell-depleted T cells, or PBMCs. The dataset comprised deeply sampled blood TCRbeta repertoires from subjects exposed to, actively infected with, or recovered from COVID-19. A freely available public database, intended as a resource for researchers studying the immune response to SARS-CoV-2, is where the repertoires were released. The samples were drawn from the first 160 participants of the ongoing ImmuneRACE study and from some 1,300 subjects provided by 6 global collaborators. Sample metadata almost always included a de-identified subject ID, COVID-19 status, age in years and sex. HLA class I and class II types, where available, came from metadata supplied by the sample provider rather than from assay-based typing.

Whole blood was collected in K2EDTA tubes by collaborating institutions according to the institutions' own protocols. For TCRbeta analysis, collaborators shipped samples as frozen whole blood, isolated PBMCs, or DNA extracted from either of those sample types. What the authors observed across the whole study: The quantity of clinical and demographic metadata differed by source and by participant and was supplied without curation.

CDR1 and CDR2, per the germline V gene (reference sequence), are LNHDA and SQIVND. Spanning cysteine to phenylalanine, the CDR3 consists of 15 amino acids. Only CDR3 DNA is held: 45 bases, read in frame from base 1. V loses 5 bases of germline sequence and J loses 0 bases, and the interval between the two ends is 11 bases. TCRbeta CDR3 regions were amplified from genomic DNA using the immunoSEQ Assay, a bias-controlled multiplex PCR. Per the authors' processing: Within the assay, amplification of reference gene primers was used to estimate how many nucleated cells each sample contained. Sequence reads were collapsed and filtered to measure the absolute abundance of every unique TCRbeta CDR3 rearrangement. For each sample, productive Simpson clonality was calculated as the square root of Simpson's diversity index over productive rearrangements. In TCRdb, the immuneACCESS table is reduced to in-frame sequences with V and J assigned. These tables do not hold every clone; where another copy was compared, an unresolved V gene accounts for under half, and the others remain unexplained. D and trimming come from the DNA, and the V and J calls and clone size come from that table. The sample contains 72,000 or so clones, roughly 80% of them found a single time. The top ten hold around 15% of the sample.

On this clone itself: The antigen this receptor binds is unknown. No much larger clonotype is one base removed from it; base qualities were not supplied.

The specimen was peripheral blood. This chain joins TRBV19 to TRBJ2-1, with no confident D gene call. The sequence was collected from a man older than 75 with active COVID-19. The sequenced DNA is TGTGCCAGTAGTGATTACCCTAGCTCCTACAATGAGCAGTTCTTC. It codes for CASSDYPSSYNEQFF.